Listed here is a single TCR beta chain. At the DNA level, this CDR3 is encoded by other sequences in the same sample as well. The sample is drawn from a study of shared clonotypes between healthy human individuals. CDR1 PRHDT and CDR2 FYEKMQ come from the germline V gene (reference sequence). The CDR3 length is 12 residues. Trimming removed 5 bases at V and 4 bases at J, with 9 bases between. Over several immunoSEQ plates, each subset's genomic DNA was distributed in even portions. The method was immunoSEQ multiplex PCR; TCRdb's version includes in-frame clones alone and lacks a portion of them. The data contain approximately 1.5 million clones, about 98% of them singletons. Adult donors, all healthy and HIV-negative, had no recent acute infections or vaccinations. CD45RA-negative memory and CD45RA+ naive subsets were split from the CD4+ cells.

The rearrangement joins TRBV13 to TRBJ2-7; no clear D. The specimen sequenced was naive CD4+ T cells sorted from blood. Subset denoted: CD45RA+ positively selected. The receptor was isolated from a man aged 30 to 45 in good health. DNA for the CDR3: TGTGCCAGCAGCCTAAGACCATACGAGCAGTACTTC. It yields the protein CASSLRPYEQYF.